The text below deals with one TCR beta chain. As yet, its antigen is unknown. These data come from a study of shared clonotypes between healthy human individuals. Study at large: Three CD4 naive, three CD4 memory, two CD8 naive and one CD8 memory plate were used per donor. Whole-study results and caveats: Larger estimated richness was generally recorded for naive subsets relative to memory subsets. Clonotype sharing across a few donors was observed for 4% to 6.5% of naive CD4 clonotypes.

Libraries were prepared by immunoSEQ multiplex PCR; TCRdb keeps only in-frame clonotypes and omits some of them. The sample consists of some 200,000 clones, 80% to 95% of them appearing once. It was into CD45RA+ naive and CD45RA-negative memory subsets that the CD4+ cells were split. The CDR3 contains 13 residues. Germline loops: CDR1 SNHLY, CDR2 FYNNEI. This clonotype was obtained from a woman in her twenties or thirties in good health. Sequencing input: naive CD4+ T cells sorted from blood. As for subset: CD45RA+ positively selected. The chain is built from TRBV2 and TRBJ2-5; D is uncertain. The J call is uncertain, as TRBJ2-7 better fits the DNA end. The CDR3 reads CASRLSVLGEQYF. The CDR3 coding sequence is TGTGCCAGCCGCCTCAGCGTGTTGGGCGAGCAGTACTTC.